The rows below give T cell receptor beta chains drawn from one sample of a study of T cell responses to AZD1222 COVID-19 vaccine. Sequencing was performed with immunoSEQ multiplex PCR; in TCRdb, only in-frame clones are kept and a portion is missing. The sample records 100,000 to 120,000 clones, around nine tenths being singletons. The source material was peripheral blood, sampled on day 0 of AZD1222 vaccination. These receptors originate from an adult in good health. Each CDR3 is given with its conserved first and last residue. Fields, in order: V gene, J gene, CDR3 protein.

v_call: TRBV4-1; j_call: TRBJ2-1; cdr3_aa: CASSQRALPYNEQFF
v_call: TRBV7-2; j_call: TRBJ2-7; cdr3_aa: CASSRTSGASYEQYF
v_call: TRBV4-3; j_call: TRBJ2-2; cdr3_aa: CASSHRTGDTGELFF
v_call: TRBV9; j_call: TRBJ2-3; cdr3_aa: CASSAAGDRTDTQYF
v_call: TRBV4-3; j_call: TRBJ2-5; cdr3_aa: CASSQDLQVYETQYF
v_call: TRBV27; j_call: TRBJ2-7; cdr3_aa: CASSLYPGREQYF
v_call: TRBV21-1; j_call: TRBJ1-1; cdr3_aa: CASSKVFGTGDTEAFF
v_call: TRBV29-1; j_call: TRBJ2-7; cdr3_aa: CSVFGSSYEQYF
v_call: TRBV4-1; j_call: TRBJ2-1; cdr3_aa: CASSQSTSIDLNQIYNEQFF
v_call: TRBV27; j_call: TRBJ1-2; cdr3_aa: CASSSTLGWGGYTF
v_call: TRBV11-2; j_call: TRBJ2-1; cdr3_aa: CASSLMGSYNEQFF
v_call: TRBV28; j_call: TRBJ2-2; cdr3_aa: CASKILTDGNTGELFF
v_call: TRBV12-5; j_call: TRBJ1-5; cdr3_aa: CASGLRAQPQHF
v_call: TRBV6-5; j_call: TRBJ2-1; cdr3_aa: CASSGTSGIPNEQFF
v_call: TRBV5-1; j_call: TRBJ1-6; cdr3_aa: CASTQSTENSPLHF
v_call: TRBV7-6; j_call: TRBJ1-6; cdr3_aa: CASSIETGFNSPLHF
v_call: TRBV9; j_call: TRBJ1-1; cdr3_aa: CASSVALNPEAFF